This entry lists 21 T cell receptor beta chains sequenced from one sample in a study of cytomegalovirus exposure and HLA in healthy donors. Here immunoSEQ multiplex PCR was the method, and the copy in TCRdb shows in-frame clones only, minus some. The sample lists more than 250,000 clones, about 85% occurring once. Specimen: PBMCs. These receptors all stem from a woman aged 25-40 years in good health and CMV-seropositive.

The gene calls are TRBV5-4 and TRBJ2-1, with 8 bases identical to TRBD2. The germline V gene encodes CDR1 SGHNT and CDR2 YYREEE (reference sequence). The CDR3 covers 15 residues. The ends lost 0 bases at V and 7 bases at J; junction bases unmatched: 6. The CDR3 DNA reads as TGTGCCAGCAGCTTGGCGGGAGGGACGGGGAATGAGCAGTTCTTC. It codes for CASSLAGGTGNEQFF. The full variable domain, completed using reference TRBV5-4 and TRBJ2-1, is ETGVTQSPTHLIKTRGQQVTLRCSSQSGHNTVSWYQQALGQGPQFIFQYYREEENGRGNFPPRFSGLQFPNYSSELNVNALELDDSALYLCASSLAGGTGNEQFFGPGTRLTVL.

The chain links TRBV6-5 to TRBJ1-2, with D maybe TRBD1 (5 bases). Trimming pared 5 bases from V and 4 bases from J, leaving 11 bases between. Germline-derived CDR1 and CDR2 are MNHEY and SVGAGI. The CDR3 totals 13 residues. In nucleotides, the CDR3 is TGTGCCAGCAGTCTTCAGGGCACCTATGGCTACACCTTC. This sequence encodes CASSLQGTYGYTF.

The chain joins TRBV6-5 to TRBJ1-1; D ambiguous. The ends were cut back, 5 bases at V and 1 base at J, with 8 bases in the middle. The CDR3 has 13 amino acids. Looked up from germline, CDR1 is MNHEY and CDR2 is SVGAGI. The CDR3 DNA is TGTGCCAGCAGTACCACACCGAACACTGAAGCTTTCTTT. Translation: CASSTTPNTEAFF.

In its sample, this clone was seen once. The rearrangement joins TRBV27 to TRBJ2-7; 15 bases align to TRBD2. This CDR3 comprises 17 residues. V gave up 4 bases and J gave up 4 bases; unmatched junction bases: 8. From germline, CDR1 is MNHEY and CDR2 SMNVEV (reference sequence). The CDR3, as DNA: TGTGCCAGCAGTTCCCTAGGACTAGCGGGGGGGCTATACGAGCAGTACTTC. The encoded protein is CASSSLGLAGGLYEQYF.

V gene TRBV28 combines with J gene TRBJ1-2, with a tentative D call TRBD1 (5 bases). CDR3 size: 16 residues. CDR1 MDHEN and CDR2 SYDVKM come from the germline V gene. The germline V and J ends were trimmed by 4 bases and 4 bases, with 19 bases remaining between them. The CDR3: CASSSGLGTARYGYTF. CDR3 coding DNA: TGTGCCAGCAGTTCGGGGCTGGGGACGGCCCGCTATGGCTACACCTTC.

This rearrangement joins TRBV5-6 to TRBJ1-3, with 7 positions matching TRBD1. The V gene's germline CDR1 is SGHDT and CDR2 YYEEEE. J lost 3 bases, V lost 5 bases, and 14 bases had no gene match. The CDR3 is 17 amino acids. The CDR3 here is CASSHRGPILGGNTIYF. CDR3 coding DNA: TGTGCCAGCAGTCACAGGGGCCCGATTCTTGGTGGAAACACCATATATTTT. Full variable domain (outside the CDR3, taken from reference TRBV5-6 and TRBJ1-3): DAGVTQSPTHLIKTRGQQVTLRCSPKSGHDTVSWYQQALGQGPQFIFQYYEEEERQRGNFPDRFSGHQFPNYSSELNVNALLLGDSALYLCASSHRGPILGGNTIYFGEGSWLTVV.

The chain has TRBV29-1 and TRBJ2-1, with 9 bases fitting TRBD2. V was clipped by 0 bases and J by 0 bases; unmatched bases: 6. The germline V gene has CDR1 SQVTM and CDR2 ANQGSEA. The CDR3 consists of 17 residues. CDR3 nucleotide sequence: TGCAGCGTTGAAGAATGGATTAGCGGGAGCTCCTACAATGAGCAGTTCTTC. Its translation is CSVEEWISGSSYNEQFF.

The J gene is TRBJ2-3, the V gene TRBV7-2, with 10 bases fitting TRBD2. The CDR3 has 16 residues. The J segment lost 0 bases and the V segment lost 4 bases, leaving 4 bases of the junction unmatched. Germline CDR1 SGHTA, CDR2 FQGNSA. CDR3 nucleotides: TGTGCCAGCAGCTATCTAGCGGGGGTGAGCACAGATACGCAGTATTTT. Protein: CASSYLAGVSTDTQYF.

CDR3 nucleotides: TGCGCCAGCAGCTCGACCTATAGCGGGAGGGGTGTGAATGAGCAGTTCTTC. Encoded protein: CASSSTYSGRGVNEQFF. The chain is built from TRBV5-1 and TRBJ2-1; TRBD2 agrees at 11 bases. Trimming took 3 bases from V and 7 from J; bases not matched to a gene: 12. The CDR3 spans 17 residues. Per the germline V gene, CDR1 is SGHRS and CDR2 is YFSETQ.

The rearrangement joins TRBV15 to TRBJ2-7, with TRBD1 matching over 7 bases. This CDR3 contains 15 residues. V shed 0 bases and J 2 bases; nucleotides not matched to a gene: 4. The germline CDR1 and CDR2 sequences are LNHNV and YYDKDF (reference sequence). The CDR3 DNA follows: TGTGCCACCAGCAGAGAGCCAGGGGGTCCCTACGAGCAGTACTTC. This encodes CATSREPGGPYEQYF.

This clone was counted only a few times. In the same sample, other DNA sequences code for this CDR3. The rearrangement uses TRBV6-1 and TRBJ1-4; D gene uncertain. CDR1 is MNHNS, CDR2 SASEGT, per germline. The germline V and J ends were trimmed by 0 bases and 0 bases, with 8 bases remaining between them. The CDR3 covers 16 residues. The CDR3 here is CASSEAGLATNEKLFF. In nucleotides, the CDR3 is TGTGCCAGCAGTGAAGCAGGTTTAGCAACTAATGAAAAACTGTTTTTT.

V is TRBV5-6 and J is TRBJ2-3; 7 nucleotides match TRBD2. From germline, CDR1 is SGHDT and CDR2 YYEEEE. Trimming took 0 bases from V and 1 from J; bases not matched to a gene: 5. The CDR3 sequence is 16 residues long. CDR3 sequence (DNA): TGTGCCAGCAGCTTGGATCTAGCGGAGGGCACAGATACGCAGTATTTT. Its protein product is CASSLDLAEGTDTQYF.

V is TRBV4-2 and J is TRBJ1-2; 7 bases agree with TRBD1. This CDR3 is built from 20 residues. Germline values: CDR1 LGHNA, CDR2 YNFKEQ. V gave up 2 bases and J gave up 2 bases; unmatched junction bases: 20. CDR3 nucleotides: TGTGCCAGCAGCCAACGAGGACGCGCGGGACAGACTCGGCGGAACTATGGCTACACCTTC. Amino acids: CASSQRGRAGQTRRNYGYTF.

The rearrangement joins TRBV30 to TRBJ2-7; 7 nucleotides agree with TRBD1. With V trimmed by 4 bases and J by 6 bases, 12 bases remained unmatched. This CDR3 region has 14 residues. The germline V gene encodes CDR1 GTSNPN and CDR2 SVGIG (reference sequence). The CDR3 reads CAWNPWGQRIEQYF. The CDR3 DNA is TGTGCCTGGAATCCCTGGGGACAGCGGATCGAGCAGTACTTC.

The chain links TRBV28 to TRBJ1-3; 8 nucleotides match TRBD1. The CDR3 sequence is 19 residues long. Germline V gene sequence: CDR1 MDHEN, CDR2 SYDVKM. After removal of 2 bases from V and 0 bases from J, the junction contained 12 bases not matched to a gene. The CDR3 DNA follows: TGTGCCAGCAGTTTAAGGGACAGGTTAAGATTAAGCTCTGGAAACACCATATATTTT. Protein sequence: CASSLRDRLRLSSGNTIYF.

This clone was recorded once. The CDR3 coding sequence is TGTGCCAGCAGTGAATGGACAGGGAGGGAGACCCAGTACTTC. It specifies CASSEWTGRETQYF. J is TRBJ2-5 and V is TRBV2; 8 nucleotides align to TRBD1. This CDR3 contains 14 residues. CDR1 and CDR2 (germline): SNHLY, FYNNEI. V shed 2 bases, J shed 5 bases, and the junction held 4 bases outside the gene matches. Using reference TRBV2 and TRBJ2-5 for the parts outside the CDR3, the full variable domain is EPEVTQTPSHQVTQMGQEVILRCVPISNHLYFYWYRQILGQKVEFLVSFYNNEISEKSEIFDDQFSVERPDGSNFTLKIRSTKLEDSAMYFCASSEWTGRETQYFGPGTRLLVL.

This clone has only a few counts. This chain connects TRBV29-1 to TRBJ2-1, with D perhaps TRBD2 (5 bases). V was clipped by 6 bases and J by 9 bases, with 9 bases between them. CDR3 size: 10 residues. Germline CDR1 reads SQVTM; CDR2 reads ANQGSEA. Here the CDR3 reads CSVRDGEQFF. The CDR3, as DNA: TGCAGCGTCCGGGATGGTGAGCAGTTCTTC.

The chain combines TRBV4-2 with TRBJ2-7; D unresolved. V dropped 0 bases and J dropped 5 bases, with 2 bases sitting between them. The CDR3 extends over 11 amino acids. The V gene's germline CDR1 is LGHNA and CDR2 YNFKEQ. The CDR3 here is CASSQENEQYF. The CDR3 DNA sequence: TGTGCCAGCAGCCAAGAAAACGAGCAGTACTTC.

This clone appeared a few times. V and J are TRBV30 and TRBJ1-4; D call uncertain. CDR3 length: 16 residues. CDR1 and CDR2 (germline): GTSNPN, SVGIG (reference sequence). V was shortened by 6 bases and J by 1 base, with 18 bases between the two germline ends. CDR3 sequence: CACRVPQRLTNEKLFF. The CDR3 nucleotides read TGTGCCTGCCGAGTTCCGCAGCGTCTAACTAATGAAAAACTGTTTTTT.

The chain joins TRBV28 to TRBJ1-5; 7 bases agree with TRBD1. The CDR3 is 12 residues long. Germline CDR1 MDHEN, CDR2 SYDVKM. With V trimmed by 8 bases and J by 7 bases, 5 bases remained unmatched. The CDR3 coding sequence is TGTGCCAGCTTAACAGGGGTACAGCCCCAGCATTTT. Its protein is CASLTGVQPQHF.

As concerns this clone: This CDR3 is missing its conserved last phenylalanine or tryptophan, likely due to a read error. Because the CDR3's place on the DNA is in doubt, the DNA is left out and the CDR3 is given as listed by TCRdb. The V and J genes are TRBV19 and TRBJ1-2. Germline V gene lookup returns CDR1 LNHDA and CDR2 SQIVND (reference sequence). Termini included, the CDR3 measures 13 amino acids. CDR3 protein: CASSRDWTDPLMI.